These 10 T cell receptor beta chains were all obtained from the same sample, sequenced in a study of human T cells and chemical hapten exposure. Time point in this sample: patch test 1, 2 weeks after DPC sensitization. As for treatment: therapeutic diphenylcyclopropenone sensitization with weekly scalp DPC. TCRdb re-analysed the RACE reads in MiXCR, keeping a single row per CDR3 protein. Counted here are around 380,000 distinct CDR3 sequences, roughly 4.8% occurring once; the ten biggest clones make up 2% to 2.5%. The source was whole blood, collected in connection with sensitization to the hapten diphenylcyclopropenone (DPC). Receptor source: a woman between 50 and 59 years old with alopecia areata. Some clones in this sample may be carry-over from other donors' samples.

This clonotype was recorded once. One junction end disagrees with the germline gene, perhaps due to a read error. The rearrangement uses TRBV5-5 and TRBJ2-2; no clear D. The V gene's germline CDR1 is SGHKS and CDR2 YYEKEE (reference sequence). The CDR3 runs to 13 residues. The CDR3 loop is CASGLEGTGELFF. CDR3 nucleotides: TGTGCCAGCGGCTTGGAAGGGACCGGGGAGCTGTTTTTT.

As regards this clonotype: A much larger clonotype is one base distant, so this may be a read error. This rearrangement joins TRBV13 to TRBJ1-1; no reliable D call. The germline CDR1 and CDR2 sequences are PRHDT and FYEKMQ (reference sequence). CDR3 length equals 13 residues. This CDR3 reads CASSADGLTDASF. Written as DNA, the CDR3 is TGTGCCAGCAGCGCAGACGGGCTTACGGACGCTTCCTTT.

This clonotype was seen a few times. This chain joins TRBV9 and TRBJ1-2; D is possibly TRBD1 (5 bases). Germline values: CDR1 SGDLS, CDR2 YYNGEE. V was cut by 0 bases and J by 4 bases, with 13 bases left in between. The CDR3 consists of 15 residues. CDR3 sequence (DNA): TGTGCCAGCAGCGTAGATCAGGGCGGGGGCTATGGCTACACCTTC. Residues: CASSVDQGGGYGYTF.

Many counts were recorded for this clonotype. The CDR3 protein is CAVGGGRGSQETQYF. As DNA, the CDR3 is TGTGCCGTCGGGGGGGGCCGGGGAAGCCAAGAGACCCAGTACTTC. The chain is built from TRBV10-3 and TRBJ2-5; 8 bases align to TRBD2. The germline V gene has CDR1 ENHRY and CDR2 SYGVKD. J gave up 1 base and V 11 bases, and 12 bases lay outside the gene matches. The CDR3 length is 15 residues.

This clonotype was seen at least ten times. The chain recombines TRBV6-2 or TRBV6-3 with TRBJ2-7; D unresolved. The CDR3 consists of 12 residues. Germline CDR1 reads MNHEY; CDR2 reads SVGEGT. Trimming pared 7 bases from V and 0 bases from J, leaving 7 bases between. As DNA, the CDR3 is TGTGCCAGCAATGAGGCCTCCTACGAGCAGTACTTC. Its protein product is CASNEASYEQYF.

This clonotype was observed at least ten times. In DNA, the CDR3 is TGTGCCAGCAGTTTAATGTTCGGGGGCCGAGGTTTCAACATTCAGTACTTC. The encoded protein is CASSLMFGGRGFNIQYF. V usage is TRBV12-3 or TRBV12-4 and J usage is TRBJ2-4; tentatively, D is TRBD1 or TRBD2 (6 bases each). Trimming took 2 bases from V and 7 from J, leaving 21 bases between them. This CDR3 region has 17 residues.

This clonotype was counted ten times or more. The rearrangement joins TRBV5-1 to TRBJ2-5, with 8 bases identical to TRBD1. The CDR3 extends over 13 amino acids. V lost 4 bases to trimming and J lost 5 bases; unmatched junction nucleotides: 4. Germline assignment: CDR1 SGHRS and CDR2 YFSETQ. The CDR3 protein is CASSHGQGETQYF. The CDR3 DNA sequence: TGCGCCAGCAGCCATGGACAGGGTGAGACCCAGTACTTC.

This clonotype was seen at least ten times. V gene TRBV9 combines with J gene TRBJ2-7, with TRBD2 matching over 10 bases. The CDR3 is made up of 14 amino acids. Germline lookup yields CDR1 SGDLS and CDR2 YYNGEE. The V and J ends lost 0 bases and 6 bases, in that order; junction bases with no gene match: 3. The CDR3 region is CASSVVSGGPEQYF. The CDR3 DNA reads as TGTGCCAGCAGCGTAGTTAGCGGGGGGCCCGAGCAGTACTTC.

This clonotype was observed many times. The V and J genes are TRBV30 and TRBJ1-2; 8 nucleotides match TRBD1. After removal of 8 bases from V and 4 bases from J, the junction contained 9 bases not matched to a gene. The CDR3 contains 13 residues. Germline loops: CDR1 GTSNPN, CDR2 SVGIG (reference sequence). The CDR3 nucleotides are TGTGCCGCCCCCGGACAGGGTGGCTATGGCTACACCTTC. Translation: CAAPGQGGYGYTF.

This clonotype was observed a few times. The gene calls are TRBV20-1 and TRBJ1-4, with D tentatively TRBD1 (5 bases). Deletions cut 3 bases from V and 8 bases from J, with 13 bases between. Germline loops: CDR1 DFQATT, CDR2 SNEGSKA (reference sequence). The CDR3 has 13 amino acids. CDR3 sequence reads: CSASAGPTEKLFF. CDR3 sequence (DNA): TGCAGTGCTAGCGCAGGGCCTACAGAAAAACTGTTTTTT.